This TCR beta chain was sequenced during a study of radiotherapy plus CTLA-4 blockade in lung cancer listed by TCRdb under 2018. For context, the study as a whole: Among enrolled patients, roughly 17% had an objective response and about 30% reached disease control. Overall study outcomes, separate from this receptor: After treatment with radiotherapy and ipilimumab, TCR clones that came from tumors expanded in the peripheral blood. The strongest predictors of response, as reported, were early dynamic changes in blood T cell clones along with a rise in serum interferon-beta after radiation.

This clone was detected only once. What antigen it recognizes has not been identified. Qualities for individual bases were not recorded, and no much larger clone is one base off. The receptor library was made with the immunoSEQ multiplex PCR assay. TCRdb obtained this table from immuneACCESS and retained in-frame rearrangements with V and J assigned. These tables miss some clones; where compared with another copy, unresolved V genes account for less than half of the shortfall, and the remainder is unexplained. This sample lists around 99,000 clones; around nine tenths were detected once. 4.5% to 6% of the sample is held by the ten biggest clonotypes. CDR1 LNHDA and CDR2 SQIVND are derived from the germline V gene (reference sequence). V and J lose 5 bases and 1 base, and a span of 11 bases separates them. Measured from the cysteine to the phenylalanine, the CDR3 is 14 residues long. The DNA shown is the 42-base CDR3, in frame from base 1.

Focal radiation therapy combined with CTLA-4 blockade (ipilimumab) was tested in patients with chemo-refractory metastatic non-small-cell lung cancer. The sequencing here drew on peripheral blood, taken from a patient treated with radiotherapy plus ipilimumab. This receptor was obtained from a human donor with non-small cell lung cancer that progressed on radiotherapy plus ipilimumab. The sequence links TRBV19 to TRBJ1-1; the D gene is not confidently resolved. The nucleotide sequence is TGTGCCAGTAGTCCGATACGCGGGAACACTGAAGCTTTCTTT. Its translation is CASSPIRGNTEAFF.